The rows below give T cell receptor beta chains drawn from one sample of a study of monozygotic twins with inflammatory bowel disease. TCRdb reworked the 5' RACE reads into one entry per CDR3 protein, no DNA. This sample's table has about 110,000 distinct CDR3 sequences. The sample was blood. The source is a human donor with ulcerative colitis or Crohn's disease, or a healthy co-twin of an affected twin (not recorded which). The CDR3 runs from the conserved cysteine through the conserved F or W. Rows may omit the clone size; those that give it use once, few, many or a size class.

j_call v_call clone_size cdr3_aa
TRBJ1-2 TRBV29-1 NA CSVWRGPYGYTF
TRBJ1-3 TRBV2 NA CASRKGPYSGNTIYF
TRBJ2-7 TRBV5-1 NA CASSLGGRVSYEQYF
TRBJ1-5 TRBV12-3/TRBV12-4 NA CASSLGQGDQPQHF
TRBJ2-5 TRBV29-1 NA CSVEGSGETQYF
TRBJ1-2 TRBV7-8 NA CASSFRDRGRYGYTF
TRBJ2-1 TRBV28 NA CASSLARRSEQFF
TRBJ1-4 TRBV29-1 NA CSVQGINEKLFF
TRBJ2-3 TRBV4-3 NA CASSQGFRTYPTDTQYF
TRBJ1-1 TRBV9 NA CASSVTGMNTEAFF
TRBJ2-3 TRBV7-2 NA CASSSSPDTQYF
TRBJ2-1 TRBV20-1 NA CSAKTGGDHNEQFF
TRBJ1-1 TRBV18 NA CASSPGGGLNTEAFF
TRBJ2-7 TRBV20-1 NA CSAPWTDYEQYF
TRBJ2-3 TRBV18 NA CASSPATDTQYF
TRBJ1-4 TRBV20-1 NA CSAKGTPTNEKLFF
TRBJ2-3 TRBV5-1 NA CASSTRWGFDTQYF
TRBJ2-1 TRBV7-8 NA CASSFERYNEQFF
TRBJ1-2 TRBV12-3/TRBV12-4 NA CASSFPRANGYTF
TRBJ2-5 TRBV5-6 NA CASSLPPGAGETQYF
TRBJ1-1 TRBV5-6 NA CASSLGMNTEAFF
TRBJ1-5 TRBV5-1 NA CASSLAGDGQPQHF
TRBJ1-4 TRBV30 NA CAWDKGTGAGEKLSF
TRBJ2-5 TRBV10-3 NA CAISARGGTQYF
TRBJ2-1 TRBV10-3 NA CAISESLGSGEYNEQFF
TRBJ1-4 TRBV10-3 NA CAISDYRQGSTEKLFF
TRBJ2-5 TRBV28 NA CASSPQRTSGVETQYF
TRBJ2-7 TRBV4-1 NA CASSQDPRGYYEQYF
TRBJ2-2 TRBV5-1 NA CASRQGSNTGELFF
TRBJ2-7 TRBV7-2 NA CASSKWTGGYYEQYF
TRBJ1-2 TRBV28 NA CASSSTGGYGYTF
TRBJ1-2 TRBV6-1 NA CASSEESFPADYGYTF
TRBJ2-2 TRBV9 NA CASSPSGGHTGELFF
TRBJ2-3 TRBV7-3 NA CASSLRSGGSTDTQYF
TRBJ2-1 TRBV5-1 NA CASRLGLAGGLEQFF
TRBJ1-1 TRBV28 NA CASSLRGEASSTEAFF
TRBJ1-1 TRBV7-6 NA CASSRPRGWNTEAFF
TRBJ2-7 TRBV6-5 NA CASSRESTYEQYF
TRBJ1-2 TRBV6-5 NA CASSYRLDSVYGYTF
TRBJ2-7 TRBV5-5 NA CASSGDMAQDEQYF
TRBJ2-7 TRBV7-6 NA CASSNDRDSYEQYF
TRBJ1-1 TRBV5-1 NA CASSLADITNTEAFF
TRBJ2-3 TRBV7-3 NA CASSLGNEGDTQYF
TRBJ2-7 TRBV7-2 medium-sized CASSLAKSAYYEQYF
TRBJ2-1 TRBV20-1 NA CSAPDSLAGFNNEQFF
TRBJ2-1 TRBV7-9 NA CASSRGQTTYYNEQFF
TRBJ2-1 TRBV7-2 NA CASSSFRGDEQFF
TRBJ2-3 TRBV27 NA CASSYRQLISTDTQYF
TRBJ2-7 TRBV4-3 NA CASSPTPGQGGSPYEQYF
TRBJ2-7 TRBV12-3/TRBV12-4 NA CASSLSREHNEQYF
TRBJ2-1 TRBV6-2/TRBV6-3 NA CASSYTREQFF
TRBJ2-7 TRBV20-1 NA CSARVTGLGEQYF
TRBJ2-1 TRBV7-3 NA CASSLNGDLSYNEQFF